A single T cell receptor beta chain is shown here with its context. The data are from a study of T cells in women clearing cervical HPV infection. Using immunoSEQ multiplex PCR, the repertoire was profiled, and TCRdb retains in-frame clones only, with some absent. This sample's table has over 15,000 clones. Sequenced material: blood buffy coat. The sequence derives from a woman aged 18 to 75 with a cervical HPV16 infection that either progressed to CIN3+ or cleared (not recorded which).

The sequenced part of the CDR3 DNA is TGCGCCAGCAGTCCTCGACTAGTAGCGGGGTGGGAGACC. This translates into CASSPRLVAGWET. The entire CDR3 reads CASSPRLVAGWETQYF. The chain links TRBV23-1 to TRBJ2-5; 8 positions agree with TRBD2. The read finishes 3 residues shy of the CDR3 end, and the germline J gene is used to complete it. TRBV23-1 is an ORF, and what it does is uncertain. The CDR3 is 16 amino acids. J was trimmed by 5 bases and V by 4 bases; bases with no gene match: 12.